This T cell receptor beta chain was profiled in a study of T cell repertoires in cytomegalovirus infection. Each CDR3 protein is one row after TCRdb ran MiXCR on the reads. The data show about 830,000 distinct CDR3 sequences, with about 31% seen just once and around 12% held by the top ten. Looked up from germline, CDR1 is SGHVS and CDR2 is FQNEAQ. The CDR3 runs 16 residues. V gave up 1 base and J gave up 7 bases; unmatched junction bases: 7. As to this clonotype: What it recognizes is unknown.

The V gene is TRBV7-8, the J gene TRBJ1-5; 10 bases are a match to TRBD1. This clonotype was obtained from a human donor in good health (CMV status not recorded). Some clones in this sample may be carry-over from other donors' samples. The sample here was cultured CD8+ T cells from PBMCs, taken from culture after CMV antigen stimulation. The CDR3 nucleotides are TGTGCCAGCAGCTTAGGGGGGGACAGGGGTGACCAGCCCCAGCATTTT. Translated, it gives CASSLGGDRGDQPQHF.